This entry lists 5 T cell receptor beta chains sequenced from one sample in a study of CD8 T cells in Susac syndrome. RNA totalling roughly 0.45 to 1 ug underwent reverse transcription with random hexamers. One entry per CDR3 protein, called by TCRdb with MiXCR from the immunoSEQ multiplex PCR reads. This repertoire shows 90,000 to 150,000 distinct CDR3 sequences, about nine tenths found once; its top ten account for less than 0.15%. The sequenced material came from CD4+ T cells from PBMCs. These receptors originate from a human donor in good health.

The gene calls are TRBV4-2 and TRBJ1-1; 8 bases map to TRBD1. This CDR3 has 15 residues. The ends lost 1 base at V and 4 bases at J; junction bases unmatched: 5. Germline V CDR1 and CDR2: LGHNA, YNFKEQ. CDR3 sequence reads: CASSQASTGGTEAFF. CDR3 sequence (DNA): TGTGCCAGCAGCCAAGCTTCTACAGGGGGCACTGAAGCTTTCTTT.

V is TRBV19 and J is TRBJ2-1, with a weak D call TRBD1 (6 bases). V was trimmed by 6 bases and J by 6 bases, leaving 18 bases between them. CDR1 LNHDA and CDR2 SQIVND come from the germline V gene (reference sequence). The CDR3 totals 15 residues. The CDR3 loop is CASSMVGTILNEQFF. DNA for the CDR3: TGTGCCAGTAGCATGGTGGGGACAATCCTCAATGAGCAGTTCTTC.

The rearrangement joins TRBV7-9 to TRBJ2-1; 8 bases are a match to TRBD2. The V segment lost 1 base and the J segment 1 base; nucleotides outside the gene matches: 3. The CDR3 is 16 amino acids. Germline CDR1 is SEHNR and CDR2 is FQNEAQ (reference sequence). The DNA for the CDR3 is TGTGCCAGCAGCTTAGGGGCGGGGGGATCCTACAATGAGCAGTTCTTC. This codes for CASSLGAGGSYNEQFF.

This chain connects TRBV27 to TRBJ1-3; D remains ambiguous. Trimming took 4 bases from V and 0 from J, leaving 7 bases between them. This CDR3 contains 14 residues. The germline CDR1 and CDR2 sequences are MNHEY and SMNVEV (reference sequence). CDR3 bases: TGTGCCAGCAGTTCCATTGACTCTGGAAACACCATATATTTT. Its translation: CASSSIDSGNTIYF.

This chain uses TRBV6-1 with TRBJ1-1, with 9 nucleotides matching TRBD1. The junction had 14 bases not matched to a gene; V was cut back by 6 bases and J by 0 bases. The CDR3 sequence is 18 residues long. Germline loops: CDR1 MNHNS, CDR2 SASEGT. CDR3 bases: TGTGCCAGCAGCGCCCCCCCCGGGACAGGGAATGTGAACACTGAAGCTTTCTTT. Encoded protein: CASSAPPGTGNVNTEAFF.